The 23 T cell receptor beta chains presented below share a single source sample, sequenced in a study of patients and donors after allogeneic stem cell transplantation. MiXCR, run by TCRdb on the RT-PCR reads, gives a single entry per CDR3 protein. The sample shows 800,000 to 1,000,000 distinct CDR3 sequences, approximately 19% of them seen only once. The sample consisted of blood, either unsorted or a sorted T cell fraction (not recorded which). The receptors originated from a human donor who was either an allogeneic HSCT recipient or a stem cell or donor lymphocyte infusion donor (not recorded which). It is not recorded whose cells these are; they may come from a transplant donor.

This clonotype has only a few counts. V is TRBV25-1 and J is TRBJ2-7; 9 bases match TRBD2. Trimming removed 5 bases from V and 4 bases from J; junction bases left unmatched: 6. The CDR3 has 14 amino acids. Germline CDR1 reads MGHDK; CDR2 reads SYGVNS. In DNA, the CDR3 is TGTGCCAGCAGTCTTCGGAGCGGGGGGTACGAGCAGTACTTC. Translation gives CASSLRSGGYEQYF.

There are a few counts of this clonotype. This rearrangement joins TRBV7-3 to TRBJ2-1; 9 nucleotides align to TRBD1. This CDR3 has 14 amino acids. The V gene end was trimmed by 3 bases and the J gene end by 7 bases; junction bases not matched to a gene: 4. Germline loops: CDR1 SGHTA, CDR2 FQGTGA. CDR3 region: CASSFRDRANEQFF. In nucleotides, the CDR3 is TGTGCCAGCAGCTTCCGGGACAGGGCAAATGAGCAGTTCTTC.

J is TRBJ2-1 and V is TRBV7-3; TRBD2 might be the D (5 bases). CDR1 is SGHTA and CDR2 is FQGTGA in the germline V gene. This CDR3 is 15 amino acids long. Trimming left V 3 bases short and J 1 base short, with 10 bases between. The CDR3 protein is CASSFHGRSYNEQFF. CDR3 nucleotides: TGTGCCAGCAGCTTCCATGGGAGATCCTACAATGAGCAGTTCTTC.

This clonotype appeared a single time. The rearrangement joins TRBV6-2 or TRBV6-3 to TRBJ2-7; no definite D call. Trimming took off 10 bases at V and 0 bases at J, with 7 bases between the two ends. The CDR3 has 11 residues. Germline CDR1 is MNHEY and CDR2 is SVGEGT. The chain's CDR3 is CATRSSYEQYF. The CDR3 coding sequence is TGTGCCACCCGGAGCTCCTACGAGCAGTACTTC.

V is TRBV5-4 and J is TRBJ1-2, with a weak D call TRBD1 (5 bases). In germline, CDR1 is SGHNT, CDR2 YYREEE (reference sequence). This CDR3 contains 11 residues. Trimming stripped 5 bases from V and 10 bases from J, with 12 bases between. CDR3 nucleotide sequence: TGTGCCAGCAGTTCGGGACTATCCTACACCTTC. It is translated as CASSSGLSYTF.

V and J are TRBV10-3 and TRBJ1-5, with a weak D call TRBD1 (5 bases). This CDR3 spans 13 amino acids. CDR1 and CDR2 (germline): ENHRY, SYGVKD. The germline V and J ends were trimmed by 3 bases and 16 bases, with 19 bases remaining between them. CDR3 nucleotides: TGTGCCATCAGTGAACAGGTAGACGGGTATATCCATTTT. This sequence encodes CAISEQVDGYIHF.

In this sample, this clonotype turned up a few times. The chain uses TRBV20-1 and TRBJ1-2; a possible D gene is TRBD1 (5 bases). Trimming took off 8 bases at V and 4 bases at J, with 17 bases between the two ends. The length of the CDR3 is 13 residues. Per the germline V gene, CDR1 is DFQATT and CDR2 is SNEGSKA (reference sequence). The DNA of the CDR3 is TGCAGTACGTCCAGGGAGCTGGGCTATGGCTACACCTTC. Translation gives CSTSRELGYGYTF.

The CDR3 DNA sequence: TGTGCCAGCAGCCGCAGAATAGGGCATCAGCCCCAGCATTTT. This translates into CASSRRIGHQPQHF. The V call is TRBV6-2 or TRBV6-3, the J call TRBJ1-5; D remains ambiguous. The CDR3 runs to 14 residues. Trimming pared 6 bases from V and 5 bases from J, leaving 14 bases between. In germline, CDR1 is MNHEY, CDR2 SVGEGT.

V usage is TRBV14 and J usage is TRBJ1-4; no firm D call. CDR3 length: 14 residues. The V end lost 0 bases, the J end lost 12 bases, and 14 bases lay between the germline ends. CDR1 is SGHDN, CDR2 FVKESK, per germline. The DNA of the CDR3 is TGTGCCAGCAGCCAAGATGGAGCGAAATCGGAACTGTTTTTT. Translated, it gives CASSQDGAKSELFF.

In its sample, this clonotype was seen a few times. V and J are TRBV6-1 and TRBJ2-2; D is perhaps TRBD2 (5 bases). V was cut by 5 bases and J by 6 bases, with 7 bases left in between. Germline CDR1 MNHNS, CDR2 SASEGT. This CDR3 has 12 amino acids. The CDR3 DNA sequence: TGTGCCAGCAGTCGGGAATCCGGGGAGCTGTTTTTT. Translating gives CASSRESGELFF.

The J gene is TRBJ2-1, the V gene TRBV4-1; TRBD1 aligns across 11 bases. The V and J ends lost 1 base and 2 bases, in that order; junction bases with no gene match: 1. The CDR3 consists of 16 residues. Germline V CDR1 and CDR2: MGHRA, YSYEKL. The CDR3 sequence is CASSQAGQGAYNEQFF. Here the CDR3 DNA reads TGCGCCAGCAGCCAAGCGGGACAGGGGGCCTACAATGAGCAGTTCTTC.

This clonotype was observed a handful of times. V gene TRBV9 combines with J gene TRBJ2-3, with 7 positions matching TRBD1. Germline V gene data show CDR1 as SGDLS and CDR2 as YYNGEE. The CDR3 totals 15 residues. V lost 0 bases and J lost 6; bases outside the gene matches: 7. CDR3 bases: TGTGCCAGCAGCGTAGCGGCAGGGGGTCAGGATACGCAGTATTTT. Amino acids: CASSVAAGGQDTQYF.

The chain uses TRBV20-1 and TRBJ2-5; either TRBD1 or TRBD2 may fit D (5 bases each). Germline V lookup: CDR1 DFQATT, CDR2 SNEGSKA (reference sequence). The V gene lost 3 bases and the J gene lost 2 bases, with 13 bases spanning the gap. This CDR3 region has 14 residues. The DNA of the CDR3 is TGCAGTGCTAGGGATTCGGGGCTTCAAGAGACCCAGTACTTC. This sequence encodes CSARDSGLQETQYF.

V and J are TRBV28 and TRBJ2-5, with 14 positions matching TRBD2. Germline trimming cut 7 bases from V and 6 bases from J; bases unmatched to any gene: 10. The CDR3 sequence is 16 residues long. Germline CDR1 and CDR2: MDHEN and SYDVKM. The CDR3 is CASTLPGTSGGKTQYF. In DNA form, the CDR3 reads TGTGCCAGCACTCTCCCCGGGACTAGCGGGGGAAAGACCCAGTACTTC.

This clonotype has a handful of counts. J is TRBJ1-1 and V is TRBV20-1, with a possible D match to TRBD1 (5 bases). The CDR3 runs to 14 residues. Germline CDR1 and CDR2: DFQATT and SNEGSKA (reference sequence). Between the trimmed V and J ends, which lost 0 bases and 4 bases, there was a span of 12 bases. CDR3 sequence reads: CSARDPGLGTEAFF. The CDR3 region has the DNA TGCAGTGCTAGAGATCCGGGGCTGGGCACTGAAGCTTTCTTT.

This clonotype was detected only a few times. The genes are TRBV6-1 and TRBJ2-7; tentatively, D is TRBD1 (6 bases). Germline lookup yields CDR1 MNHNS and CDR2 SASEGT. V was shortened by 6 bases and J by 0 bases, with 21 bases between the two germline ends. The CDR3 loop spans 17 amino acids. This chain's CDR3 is CASSHRVVAPDSYEQYF. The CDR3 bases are TGTGCCAGCAGCCACAGGGTGGTGGCGCCAGACTCCTACGAGCAGTACTTC.

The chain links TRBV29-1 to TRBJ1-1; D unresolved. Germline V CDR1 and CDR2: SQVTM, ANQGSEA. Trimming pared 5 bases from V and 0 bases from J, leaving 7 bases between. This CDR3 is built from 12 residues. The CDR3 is CSVIDLNTEAFF. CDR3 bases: TGCAGCGTTATAGACCTGAACACTGAAGCTTTCTTT.

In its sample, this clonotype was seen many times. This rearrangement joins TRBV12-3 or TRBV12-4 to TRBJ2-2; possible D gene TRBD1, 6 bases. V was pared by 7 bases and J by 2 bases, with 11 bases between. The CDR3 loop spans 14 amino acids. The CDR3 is CASTPGHNTGELFF. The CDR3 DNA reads TGTGCCAGCACTCCGGGACATAACACCGGGGAGCTGTTTTTT.

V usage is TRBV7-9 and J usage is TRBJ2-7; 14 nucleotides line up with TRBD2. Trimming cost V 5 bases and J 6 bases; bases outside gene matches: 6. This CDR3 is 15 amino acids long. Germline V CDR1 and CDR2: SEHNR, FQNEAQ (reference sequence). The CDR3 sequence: CASSLGTSGRSEQYF. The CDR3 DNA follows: TGTGCCAGCAGCCTCGGGACTAGCGGGAGATCCGAGCAGTACTTC.

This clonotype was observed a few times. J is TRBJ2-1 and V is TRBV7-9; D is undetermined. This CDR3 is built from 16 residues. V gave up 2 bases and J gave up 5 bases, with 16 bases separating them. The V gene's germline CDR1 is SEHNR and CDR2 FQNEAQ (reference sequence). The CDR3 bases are TGTGCCAGCAGCTTAACTGGTCGCCGGGTAAACAATGAGCAGTTCTTC. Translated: CASSLTGRRVNNEQFF.

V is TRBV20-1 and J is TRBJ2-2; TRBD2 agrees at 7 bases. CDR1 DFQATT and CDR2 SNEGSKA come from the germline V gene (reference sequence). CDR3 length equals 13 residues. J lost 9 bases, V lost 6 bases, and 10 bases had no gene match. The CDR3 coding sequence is TGCAGTGCAGAGGGAGGGCGTCGCCGGGAGCTGTTTTTT. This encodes CSAEGGRRRELFF.

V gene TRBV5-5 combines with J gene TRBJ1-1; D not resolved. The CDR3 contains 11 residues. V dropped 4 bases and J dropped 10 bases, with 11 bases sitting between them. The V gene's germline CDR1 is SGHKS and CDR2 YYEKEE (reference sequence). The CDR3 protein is CASSAQNVAFF. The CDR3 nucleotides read TGTGCCAGCAGCGCCCAAAACGTAGCTTTCTTT. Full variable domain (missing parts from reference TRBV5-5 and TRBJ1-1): DAGVTQSPTHLIKTRGQQVTLRCSPISGHKSVSWYQQVLGQGPQFIFQYYEKEERGRGNFPDRFSARQFPNYSSELNVNALLLGDSALYLCASSAQNVAFFGQGTRLTVV.

CDR3 protein: CASSYTGINSPLHF. In DNA, the CDR3 is TGTGCCAGCAGCTATACAGGGATTAATTCACCCCTCCACTTT. The V call is TRBV6-2 or TRBV6-3, the J call TRBJ1-6, with D perhaps TRBD1 (6 bases). The CDR3 extends over 14 amino acids. V shed 6 bases and J shed 6 bases, with 12 bases lying between them. Germline CDR1 MNHEY, CDR2 SVGEGT.